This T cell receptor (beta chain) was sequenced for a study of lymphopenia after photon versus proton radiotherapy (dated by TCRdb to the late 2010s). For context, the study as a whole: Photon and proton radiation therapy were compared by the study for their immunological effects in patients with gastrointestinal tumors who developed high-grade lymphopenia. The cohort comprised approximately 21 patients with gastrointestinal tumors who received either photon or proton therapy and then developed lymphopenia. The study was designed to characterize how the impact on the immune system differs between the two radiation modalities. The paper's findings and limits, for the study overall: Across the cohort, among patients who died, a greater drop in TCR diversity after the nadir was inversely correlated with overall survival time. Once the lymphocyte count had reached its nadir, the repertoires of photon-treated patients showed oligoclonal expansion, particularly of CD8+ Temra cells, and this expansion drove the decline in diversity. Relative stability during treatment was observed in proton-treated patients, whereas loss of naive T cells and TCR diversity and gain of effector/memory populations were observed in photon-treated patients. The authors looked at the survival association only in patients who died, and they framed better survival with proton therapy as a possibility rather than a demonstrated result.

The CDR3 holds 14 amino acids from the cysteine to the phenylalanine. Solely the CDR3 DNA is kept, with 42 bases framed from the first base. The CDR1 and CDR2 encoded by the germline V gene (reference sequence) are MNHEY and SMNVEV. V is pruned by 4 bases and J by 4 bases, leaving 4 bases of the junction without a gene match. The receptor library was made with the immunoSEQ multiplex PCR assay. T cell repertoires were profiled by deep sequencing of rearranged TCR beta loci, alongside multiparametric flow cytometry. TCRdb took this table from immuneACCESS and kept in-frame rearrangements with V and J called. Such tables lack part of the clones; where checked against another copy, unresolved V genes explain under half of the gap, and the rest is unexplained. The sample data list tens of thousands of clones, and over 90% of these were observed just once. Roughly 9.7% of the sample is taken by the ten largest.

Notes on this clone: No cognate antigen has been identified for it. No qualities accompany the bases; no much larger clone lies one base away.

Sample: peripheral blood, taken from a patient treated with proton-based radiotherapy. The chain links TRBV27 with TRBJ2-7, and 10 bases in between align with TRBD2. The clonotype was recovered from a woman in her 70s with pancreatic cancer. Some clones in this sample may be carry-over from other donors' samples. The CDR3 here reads CASSWTSGYYEQYF. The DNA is TGTGCCAGCAGTTGGACTAGCGGTTATTACGAGCAGTACTTC.